The 17 T cell receptor beta chains below were found in one sample sequenced in a study of T cells in localized non-small cell lung cancer. Sequencing was performed with immunoSEQ multiplex PCR; in TCRdb, only in-frame clones are kept and a portion is missing. The repertoire has 8,500 to 10,000 clones, roughly 87% of them found once; the top ten carry about a sixth. The sequencing here drew on peripheral blood, taken before any cancer treatment. These receptors were obtained from a male donor older than 55 with stage III squamous cell lung carcinoma.

This chain links TRBV5-5 with TRBJ2-3; 8 nucleotides match TRBD2. Unmatched junction bases numbered 11, after V lost 4 bases and J lost 4 bases. CDR1 and CDR2 from the germline V gene are SGHKS and YYEKEE (reference sequence). CDR3 length: 16 amino acids. The CDR3 nucleotides are TGTGCCAGCAGCAAAAGCACCGGGACTAGGGCAGATACGCAGTATTTT. This encodes CASSKSTGTRADTQYF.

V gene TRBV5-1 combines with J gene TRBJ1-1, with a possible D match to TRBD1 (6 bases). V was shortened by 6 bases and J by 3 bases, with 9 bases between the two germline ends. The CDR3 consists of 12 residues. CDR1 is SGHRS and CDR2 is YFSETQ in the germline V gene. DNA for the CDR3: TGCGCCAGCACCACAGGGTACACTGAAGCTTTCTTT. Translating gives CASTTGYTEAFF. Drawing the rest from reference TRBV5-1 and TRBJ1-1, the complete variable domain is KAGVTQTPRYLIKTRGQQVTLSCSPISGHRSVSWYQQTPGQGLQFLFEYFSETQRNKGNFPGRFSGRQFSNSRSEMNVSTLELGDSALYLCASTTGYTEAFFGQGTRLTVV.

This sequence joins TRBV4-3 and TRBJ2-1, with TRBD2 matching 15 bases. Per germline, CDR1 LGHNA and CDR2 YSLEER. Germline trimming cut 3 bases from V and 5 bases from J; bases unmatched to any gene: 8. The CDR3 loop spans 18 amino acids. The CDR3 nucleotides read TGCGCCAGCAGCCAGGCCAGGACTAGCGGGGGGGTTAACAATGAGCAGTTCTTC. This gives the protein CASSQARTSGGVNNEQFF.

The chain combines TRBV7-2 with TRBJ2-1; TRBD1 matches 7 bases. Per the germline V gene, CDR1 is SGHTA and CDR2 is FQGNSA. The CDR3 extends over 15 amino acids. Trimming removed 6 bases from V and 0 bases from J; junction bases left unmatched: 5. The CDR3 DNA is TGTGCCAGCAGTACGAGACAGGGCTCCTACAATGAGCAGTTCTTC. Its translation is CASSTRQGSYNEQFF.

This clone was counted a few times. V and J are TRBV30 and TRBJ2-1; a possible D gene is TRBD1 (6 bases). V lost 7 bases and J 8 bases, leaving 9 bases between the germline ends. From germline, CDR1 is GTSNPN and CDR2 SVGIG (reference sequence). This CDR3 has 10 amino acids. The CDR3 DNA sequence: TGTGCCTCAACAGGGTATGAGCAGTTCTTC. Translated: CASTGYEQFF.

V usage is TRBV28 and J usage is TRBJ2-3, with 9 bases lining up with TRBD1. Germline CDR1 reads MDHEN; CDR2 reads SYDVKM. CDR3 length: 16 residues. V trimming: 4 bases; J trimming: 4 bases; junction bases outside the gene matches: 9. CDR3 sequence: CASSSHYRGLSDTQYF. In DNA, the CDR3 is TGTGCCAGCAGTTCGCATTACAGGGGGCTCTCAGATACGCAGTATTTT.

The rearrangement links TRBV5-1 to TRBJ2-7; D perhaps matches TRBD1 (6 bases). Germline V gives CDR1 SGHRS, CDR2 YFSETQ. CDR3 length equals 16 residues. Deletions cut 2 bases from V and 0 bases from J, with 15 bases between. As DNA, the CDR3 is TGCGCCAGCAGCTTCGAAATGACAGGCATCTCCTACGAGCAGTACTTC. This translates into CASSFEMTGISYEQYF.

The gene calls are TRBV7-9 and TRBJ2-1; TRBD2 matches at 14 bases. Germline V gene sequence: CDR1 SEHNR, CDR2 FQNEAQ (reference sequence). J lost 4 bases, V lost 4 bases, and 3 bases had no gene match. CDR3 length: 16 amino acids. CDR3 nucleotides: TGTGCCAGCAGCTCCCGACTAGCGGGGGGGTACAATGAGCAGTTCTTC. Translation: CASSSRLAGGYNEQFF.

The J gene is TRBJ2-2, the V gene TRBV27, with 11 bases matching TRBD2. From germline, CDR1 is MNHEY and CDR2 SMNVEV (reference sequence). The ends lost 6 bases at V and 4 bases at J; junction bases unmatched: 4. The CDR3 is made up of 15 amino acids. CDR3 in DNA: TGTGCCAGCAGCTCACTAGCGGGAGTCACCGGGGAGCTGTTTTTT. This encodes CASSSLAGVTGELFF.

This clone was seen only once. The chain has TRBV9 and TRBJ1-2, with D possibly matching TRBD1 (6 bases). Germline V lookup: CDR1 SGDLS, CDR2 YYNGEE. This CDR3 is 14 amino acids long. V lost 0 bases to trimming and J lost 4 bases, with 10 bases between them. This CDR3 is CASSVDQGSYGYTF. The CDR3 region has the DNA TGTGCCAGCAGCGTAGATCAGGGGAGCTATGGCTACACCTTC.

The V gene is TRBV4-1, the J gene TRBJ1-4; a weak D match, TRBD1 (5 bases). CDR3 size: 16 residues. Germline CDR1 and CDR2: MGHRA and YSYEKL. V was pared by 0 bases and J by 0 bases, with 8 bases between. CDR3 coding DNA: TGCGCCAGCAGCCAAGAAGGGACTACAACTAATGAAAAACTGTTTTTT. It translates to CASSQEGTTTNEKLFF.

The chain employs TRBV28 and TRBJ2-7; perhaps TRBD2 as D (5 bases). From germline, CDR1 is MDHEN and CDR2 SYDVKM. The CDR3 contains 14 residues. V lost 6 bases to trimming and J lost 3 bases, with 15 bases between them. CDR3 nucleotides: TGTGCCAGCAGCCTCCAGGCGGGCCTCTACGAGCAGTACTTC. Amino acids: CASSLQAGLYEQYF.

The chain recombines TRBV5-6 with TRBJ1-1; D remains ambiguous. V lost 0 bases to trimming and J lost 1 base, with 16 bases between them. The CDR3 sequence is 17 residues long. Germline lookup yields CDR1 SGHDT and CDR2 YYEEEE. In DNA, the CDR3 is TGTGCCAGCAGCTTGGGAGGTGAGCCCTCCCCGAACACTGAAGCTTTCTTT. Its protein is CASSLGGEPSPNTEAFF.

The J gene is TRBJ1-3, the V gene TRBV2, with D perhaps matching TRBD1 (5 bases). The CDR3 totals 15 residues. Per the germline V gene, CDR1 is SNHLY and CDR2 is FYNNEI. Trimming shortened V by 4 bases and J by 0 bases, and 10 bases separated the two germline ends. CDR3 coding DNA: TGTGCCAGCAGTGTAGGACACCCCTCTGGAAACACCATATATTTT. It translates to CASSVGHPSGNTIYF.

This clone was seen more than once but under ten times. The V and J genes are TRBV5-1 and TRBJ1-5, with unresolved D. This CDR3 has 15 residues. Germline values: CDR1 SGHRS, CDR2 YFSETQ. Trimming took off 0 bases at V and 1 base at J, with 8 bases between the two ends. As DNA, the CDR3 is TGCGCCAGCAGCTTGGCGGGGTTGAGCAATCAGCCCCAGCATTTT. Its protein is CASSLAGLSNQPQHF.

The V gene is TRBV27, the J gene TRBJ2-7; 8 bases fit TRBD2. The germline V gene encodes CDR1 MNHEY and CDR2 SMNVEV (reference sequence). CDR3 length: 14 residues. V was clipped by 6 bases and J by 3 bases; unmatched bases: 7. The CDR3 DNA sequence: TGTGCCAGCAGCGCTCGGGGGGGCTACTACGAGCAGTACTTC. As protein: CASSARGGYYEQYF.

This chain joins TRBV5-8 and TRBJ2-5; 9 nucleotides line up with TRBD1. Trimming cost V 4 bases and J 5 bases; bases outside gene matches: 9. The CDR3 spans 15 residues. The germline gives CDR1 SGHTS, CDR2 YDEGEE. The CDR3 protein is CASSAGQGLRETQYF. CDR3 in DNA: TGTGCCAGCAGCGCGGGACAGGGCCTGAGGGAGACCCAGTACTTC. Complete variable domain (other parts from reference TRBV5-8 and TRBJ2-5): EAGVTQSPTHLIKTRGQQATLRCSPISGHTSVYWYQQALGLGLQFLLWYDEGEERNRGNFPPRFSGRQFPNYSSELNVNALELEDSALYLCASSAGQGLRETQYFGPGTRLLVL.